These 29 T cell receptor beta chains share one sample of origin, sequenced in a study of technical replicates of blood from a few donors. Profiled with immunoSEQ multiplex PCR; TCRdb holds only in-frame clones, not every one. Among roughly 68,000 clones, about 97% were seen once, and the ten largest hold about 0.28%. Sequenced sample: T cells isolated from PBMCs. The receptors derive from a human donor in good health.

About this clone itself: At one end the junction does not follow the germline gene, possibly because of a read error. The rearrangement joins TRBV5-6 to TRBJ2-7; possible D gene TRBD2, 6 bases. Germline loops: CDR1 SGHDT, CDR2 YYEEEE. This CDR3 is 12 amino acids long. The CDR3: CASGLGLSGQYF. The CDR3 DNA reads TGTGCCAGCGGCTTGGGACTGAGCGGGCAGTACTTC.

The DNA for the CDR3 is TGTGCCAGCAGTGGACAGGGAAGCAATCAGCCCCAGCATTTT. This encodes CASSGQGSNQPQHF. The V gene is TRBV6-6, the J gene TRBJ1-5; TRBD1 matches at 8 bases. J lost 1 base, V lost 5 bases, and 1 base had no gene match. Germline CDR1 is MNHNY and CDR2 is SVGAGI (reference sequence). This CDR3 is built from 14 residues.

The chain employs TRBV4-2 and TRBJ1-1; D is uncertain. The ends were cut back, 4 bases at V and 4 bases at J, with 16 bases in the middle. Germline CDR1 and CDR2: LGHNA and YNFKEQ. The CDR3 has 15 amino acids. The DNA for the CDR3 is TGTGCCAGCAGCCTTTGGGAGGGCGAGAGCACTGAAGCTTTCTTT. It translates to CASSLWEGESTEAFF.

This clone came up once. V gene TRBV9 combines with J gene TRBJ2-7; D not certain. The CDR3 has 15 residues. The germline gives CDR1 SGDLS, CDR2 YYNGEE. V lost 3 bases to trimming and J lost 5 bases, with 18 bases between them. Written as DNA, the CDR3 is TGTGCCAGCAGCGCGTCTCCGTGGTTGGCCGACGAGCAGTACTTC. Its protein product is CASSASPWLADEQYF.

This clone was picked up one time. The chain links TRBV7-2 to TRBJ2-1; D is perhaps TRBD1 (6 bases). V was cut by 4 bases and J by 8 bases, with 12 bases left in between. The CDR3 loop spans 13 amino acids. Germline CDR1 and CDR2: SGHTA and FQGNSA. CDR3 residues: CASSSRQAYEQFF. DNA of the CDR3: TGTGCCAGCAGCTCAAGACAGGCGTATGAGCAGTTCTTC. Together with reference TRBV7-2 and TRBJ2-1, the CDR3 gives the full variable domain: GAGVSQSPSNKVTEKGKDVELRCDPISGHTALYWYRQSLGQGLEFLIYFQGNSAPDKSGLPSDRFSAERTGGSVSTLTIQRTQQEDSAVYLCASSSRQAYEQFFGPGTRLTVL.

The V and J genes are TRBV10-3 and TRBJ1-1; perhaps TRBD1 as D (6 bases). The germline CDR1 and CDR2 sequences are ENHRY and SYGVKD. The CDR3 is 14 residues long. Trimming removed 3 bases from V and 5 bases from J, with 13 bases in between. CDR3 protein: CAISEETGKTEAFF. The DNA of the CDR3 is TGTGCCATCAGTGAAGAAACAGGGAAAACTGAAGCTTTCTTT.

This clone has only one observation. This chain connects TRBV11-3 to TRBJ1-1, with D unresolved. Trimming stripped 2 bases from V and 1 base from J, with 5 bases between. Germline assignment: CDR1 SGHNT and CDR2 YENEEA. The CDR3 loop spans 13 amino acids. CDR3 nucleotide sequence: TGTGCCAGCAGCTTAATGGCGAACACTGAAGCTTTCTTT. Translation gives CASSLMANTEAFF.

This chain links TRBV27 with TRBJ1-1, with D possibly being TRBD1 (5 bases). From germline, CDR1 is MNHEY and CDR2 SMNVEV (reference sequence). The V end was cut by 2 bases, the J end by 4 bases, with 8 bases between. CDR3 length: 13 amino acids. The CDR3 DNA is TGTGCCAGCAGTTTAGCGGGGCCCACTGAAGCTTTCTTT. This encodes CASSLAGPTEAFF.

This clone was recorded once. The CDR3 region is CASSLGQYQETQYF. CDR3 DNA sequence: TGCGCCAGCAGCTTGGGACAGTACCAAGAGACCCAGTACTTC. This chain uses TRBV5-1 with TRBJ2-5; perhaps TRBD1 as D (5 bases). The germline gives CDR1 SGHRS, CDR2 YFSETQ. The V and J ends lost 0 bases and 0 bases respectively, with 6 bases between them. The CDR3 extends over 14 amino acids.

In its sample, this clone was seen once. This chain connects TRBV4-1 to TRBJ2-1; D is possibly TRBD1 (6 bases). Trimming left V 1 base short and J 3 bases short, with 10 bases between. The CDR3 is 15 residues long. CDR1 and CDR2 from the germline V gene are MGHRA and YSYEKL. The CDR3 region is CASSQVQGSYNEQFF. For the CDR3, the DNA is TGCGCCAGCAGCCAAGTCCAGGGGAGCTACAATGAGCAGTTCTTC.

V gene TRBV4-2 combines with J gene TRBJ1-4; TRBD1 might be the D (5 bases). Trimming took 4 bases from V and 6 from J, leaving 15 bases between them. The CDR3 runs 15 residues. Germline CDR1 LGHNA, CDR2 YNFKEQ. The CDR3: CASSPQGRDDEKLFF. CDR3 DNA: TGTGCCAGCAGCCCTCAGGGAAGAGACGATGAAAAACTGTTTTTT.

The rearrangement links TRBV11-2 to TRBJ2-7; 10 positions match TRBD1. The J segment lost 3 bases and the V segment lost 6 bases, leaving 11 bases of the junction unmatched. The CDR3 consists of 16 residues. Germline CDR1 SGHAT, CDR2 FQNNGV. For the CDR3, the DNA is TGTGCCAGCAGACGATCCGGGACAGGGGCATTCTACGAGCAGTACTTC. It translates to CASRRSGTGAFYEQYF. Full variable domain (missing parts from reference TRBV11-2 and TRBJ2-7): EAGVAQSPRYKIIEKRQSVAFWCNPISGHATLYWYQQILGQGPKLLIQFQNNGVVDDSQLPKDRFSAERLKGVDSTLKIQPAKLEDSAVYLCASRRSGTGAFYEQYFGPGTRLTVT.

This clone was found once. The chain joins TRBV21-1 to TRBJ2-7; whether TRBD1, the table's D call, matches the DNA was not checked. TRBV21-1 is shown as a pseudogene. The CDR3 loop spans 15 amino acids. This CDR3 reads CASKGTQGIIYEQYF. CDR3 nucleotides: TGTGCCAGCAAGGGTACCCAGGGGATTATCTACGAGCAGTACTTC.

The rearrangement uses TRBV19 and TRBJ2-1; TRBD2 matches at 9 bases. Germline lookup yields CDR1 LNHDA and CDR2 SQIVND (reference sequence). Losses at the gene ends were 6 bases for V and 5 bases for J; bases not matched to a gene: 5. The CDR3 is 14 residues long. The CDR3 bases are TGTGCCAGTAGCAATAGCGGGAGTCACAATGAGCAGTTCTTC. The encoded protein is CASSNSGSHNEQFF.

The chain links TRBV6-5 to TRBJ2-5, with D possibly matching TRBD1 (6 bases). The V gene's germline CDR1 is MNHEY and CDR2 SVGAGI. The CDR3 runs to 15 residues. The V and J ends lost 7 bases and 4 bases respectively, with 19 bases between them. The CDR3 sequence: CASTSTQGMGETQYF. CDR3 bases: TGTGCCAGCACCTCTACACAGGGCATGGGAGAGACCCAGTACTTC.

The J gene is TRBJ2-7, the V gene TRBV19; 13 positions agree with TRBD2. V was clipped by 8 bases and J by 5 bases; unmatched bases: 9. Per germline, CDR1 LNHDA and CDR2 SQIVND (reference sequence). The CDR3 length is 15 residues. The CDR3 DNA is TGTGCCAGTCGACCGGGACTAGCGGGAAACAACGAGCAGTACTTC. Amino acid sequence: CASRPGLAGNNEQYF.

The gene calls are TRBV6-5 and TRBJ1-1; D gene unclear. The CDR3 runs 15 residues. Trimming stripped 0 bases from V and 0 bases from J, with 8 bases between. Germline CDR1 is MNHEY and CDR2 is SVGAGI. The CDR3 here is CASSYSGVLNTEAFF. The CDR3 DNA follows: TGTGCCAGCAGTTACTCGGGAGTTCTGAACACTGAAGCTTTCTTT.

This chain connects TRBV30 to TRBJ2-3, with 9 bases lining up with TRBD1. The CDR3 loop spans 15 amino acids. Germline V gene lookup returns CDR1 GTSNPN and CDR2 SVGIG (reference sequence). The V gene end was trimmed by 6 bases and the J gene end by 4 bases; junction bases not matched to a gene: 11. For the CDR3, the DNA is TGTGCCTGCAGACCCGGGACAGGGTTATCAGATACGCAGTATTTT. It translates to CACRPGTGLSDTQYF.

This sequence joins TRBV19 and TRBJ1-1, with 7 positions matching TRBD1. J was trimmed by 0 bases and V by 4 bases; bases with no gene match: 8. The CDR3 is 16 amino acids. The germline CDR1 and CDR2 sequences are LNHDA and SQIVND (reference sequence). Here the CDR3 reads CASSSRPGTVNTEAFF. The CDR3 DNA sequence: TGTGCCAGTAGTAGCCGACCGGGGACAGTGAACACTGAAGCTTTCTTT.

V usage is TRBV30 and J usage is TRBJ2-1, with a possible D match to TRBD2 (6 bases). CDR3 length: 11 residues. The germline gives CDR1 GTSNPN, CDR2 SVGIG (reference sequence). CDR3 DNA: TGTGCTTCCTGGGAGGACAATGAGCAGTTCTTC. Its protein is CASWEDNEQFF.

The chain has TRBV19 and TRBJ1-5; D may be TRBD1 (6 bases). Germline CDR1 and CDR2: LNHDA and SQIVND (reference sequence). This CDR3 is 16 amino acids long. Deletions cut 1 base from V and 1 base from J, with 11 bases between. The CDR3 coding sequence is TGTGCCAGTAGTATAGGAGGGGGGGTCAGCAATCAGCCCCAGCATTTT. Protein: CASSIGGGVSNQPQHF.

The CDR3 region has the DNA TGTGCCAGCAGCCAAGTGGCTAGCGGGGGGAATGAGCAGTTCTTC. This encodes CASSQVASGGNEQFF. The chain has TRBV4-2 and TRBJ2-1; 11 bases are a match to TRBD2. The CDR3 is 15 amino acids. The germline V gene has CDR1 LGHNA and CDR2 YNFKEQ. With 1 base clipped from V and 7 bases from J, the junction kept 3 bases outside the gene matches.

The rearrangement uses TRBV28 and TRBJ1-4; D is perhaps TRBD1 (5 bases). Germline-derived CDR1 and CDR2 are MDHEN and SYDVKM. This CDR3 spans 12 amino acids. V lost 5 bases to trimming and J lost 12 bases, with 13 bases between them. DNA of the CDR3: TGTGCCAGCAGTGGCGGGACCCTAGAACTGTTTTTT. Amino acid sequence: CASSGGTLELFF.

The chain links TRBV6-5 to TRBJ1-2; D perhaps matches TRBD1 (6 bases). The germline V gene encodes CDR1 MNHEY and CDR2 SVGAGI. V gave up 6 bases and J gave up 3 bases, with 14 bases separating them. The CDR3 contains 14 residues. CDR3 sequence: CASRIQGSHYGYTF. CDR3 coding DNA: TGTGCCAGCAGGATACAGGGTTCGCACTATGGCTACACCTTC.

This clone was seen once. The chain links TRBV27 to TRBJ2-2, with TRBD1 matching over 9 bases. This CDR3 spans 14 amino acids. The V gene end was trimmed by 5 bases and the J gene end by 4 bases; junction bases not matched to a gene: 2. Germline loops: CDR1 MNHEY, CDR2 SMNVEV (reference sequence). The CDR3: CASSEQGATGELFF. The CDR3 DNA is TGTGCCAGCAGTGAACAGGGGGCCACCGGGGAGCTGTTTTTT.

This sequence joins TRBV7-3 and TRBJ2-3, with D perhaps TRBD2 (5 bases). The V end lost 4 bases, the J end lost 6 bases, and 14 bases lay between the germline ends. Germline V gene lookup returns CDR1 SGHTA and CDR2 FQGTGA. The CDR3 length is 14 residues. This chain's CDR3 is CASSSPRGADTQYF. The CDR3 nucleotides are TGTGCCAGCAGCTCTCCCCGGGGAGCCGATACGCAGTATTTT.

V is TRBV4-1 and J is TRBJ2-2; a possible D gene is TRBD1 (6 bases). With 2 bases removed from V and 6 bases from J, the gap between germline ends came to 16 bases. In germline, CDR1 is MGHRA, CDR2 YSYEKL. The CDR3 loop spans 16 amino acids. CDR3 in DNA: TGCGCCAGCAGCCAACCGAACCTAGGGGGAGCCGGGGAGCTGTTTTTT. Translation gives CASSQPNLGGAGELFF.

The chain couples TRBV18 to TRBJ1-2, with 11 nucleotides matching TRBD1. Per germline, CDR1 KGHSH and CDR2 LQKENI. There are 16 residues in the CDR3. The ends lost 5 bases at V and 3 bases at J; junction bases unmatched: 8. The CDR3 nucleotides are TGTGCCAGCTCAACCGGGACAGGGGGGCAGTACTATGGCTACACCTTC. Translated: CASSTGTGGQYYGYTF.

The DNA for the CDR3 is TGTGCCAGCAGCTATACAGTGAACACTGAAGCTTTCTTT. It codes for CASSYTVNTEAFF. The chain uses TRBV11-2 and TRBJ1-1; D ambiguous. The V end was cut by 4 bases, the J end by 0 bases, with 6 bases between. The CDR3 is 13 amino acids. Germline loops: CDR1 SGHAT, CDR2 FQNNGV.